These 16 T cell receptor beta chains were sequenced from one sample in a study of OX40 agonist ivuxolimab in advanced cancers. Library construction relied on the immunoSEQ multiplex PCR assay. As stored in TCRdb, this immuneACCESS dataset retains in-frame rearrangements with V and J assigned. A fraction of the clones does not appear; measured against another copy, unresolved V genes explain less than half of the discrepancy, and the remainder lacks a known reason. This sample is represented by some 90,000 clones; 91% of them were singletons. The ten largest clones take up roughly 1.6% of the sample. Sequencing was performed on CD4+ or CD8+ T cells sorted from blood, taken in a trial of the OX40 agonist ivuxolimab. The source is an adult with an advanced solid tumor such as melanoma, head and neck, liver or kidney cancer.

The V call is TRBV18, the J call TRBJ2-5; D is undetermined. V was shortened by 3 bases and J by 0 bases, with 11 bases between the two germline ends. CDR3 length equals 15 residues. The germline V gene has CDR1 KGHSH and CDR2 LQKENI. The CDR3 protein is CASSPPGRYQETQYF. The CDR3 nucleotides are TGTGCCAGCTCACCCCCCGGGCGGTACCAAGAGACCCAGTACTTC.

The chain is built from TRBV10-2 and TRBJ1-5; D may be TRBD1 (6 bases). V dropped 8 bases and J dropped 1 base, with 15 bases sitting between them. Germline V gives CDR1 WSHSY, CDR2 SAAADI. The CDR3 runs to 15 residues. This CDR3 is CASVLKGESNQPQHF. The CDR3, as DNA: TGCGCCAGCGTCCTGAAGGGGGAGAGCAATCAGCCCCAGCATTTT.

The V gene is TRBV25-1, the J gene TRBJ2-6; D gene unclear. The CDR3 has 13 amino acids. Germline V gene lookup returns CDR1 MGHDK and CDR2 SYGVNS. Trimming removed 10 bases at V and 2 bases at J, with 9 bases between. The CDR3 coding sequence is TGTGCCACCATAAGTCCTGGGGCCAACGTCCTGACTTTC. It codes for CATISPGANVLTF.

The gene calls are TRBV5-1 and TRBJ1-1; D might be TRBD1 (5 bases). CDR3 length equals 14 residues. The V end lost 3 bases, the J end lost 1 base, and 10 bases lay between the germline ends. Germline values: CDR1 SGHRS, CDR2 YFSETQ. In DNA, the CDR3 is TGCGCCAGCAGCTCGGGGGGGACGAACACTGAAGCTTTCTTT. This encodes CASSSGGTNTEAFF.

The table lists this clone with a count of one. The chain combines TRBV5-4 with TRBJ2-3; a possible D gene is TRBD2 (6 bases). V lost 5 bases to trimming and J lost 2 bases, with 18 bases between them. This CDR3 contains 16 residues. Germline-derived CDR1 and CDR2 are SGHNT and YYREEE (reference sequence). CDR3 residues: CASRVGGGLVTDTQYF. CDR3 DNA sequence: TGTGCCAGCAGAGTGGGAGGTGGTCTAGTCACAGATACGCAGTATTTT.

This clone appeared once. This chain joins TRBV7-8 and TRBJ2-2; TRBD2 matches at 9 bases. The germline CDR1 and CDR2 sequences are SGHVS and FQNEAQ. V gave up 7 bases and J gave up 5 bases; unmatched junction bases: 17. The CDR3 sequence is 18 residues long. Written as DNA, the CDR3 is TGTGCCAGCACCGCTTATATAGGACGTCTAGCGGGAACCGGGGAGCTGTTTTTT. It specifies CASTAYIGRLAGTGELFF.

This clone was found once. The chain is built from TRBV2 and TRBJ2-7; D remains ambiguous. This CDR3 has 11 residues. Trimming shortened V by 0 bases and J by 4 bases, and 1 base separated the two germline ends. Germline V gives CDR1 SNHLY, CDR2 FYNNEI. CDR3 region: CASSEAYEQYF. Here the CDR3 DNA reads TGTGCCAGCAGTGAAGCTTACGAGCAGTACTTC.

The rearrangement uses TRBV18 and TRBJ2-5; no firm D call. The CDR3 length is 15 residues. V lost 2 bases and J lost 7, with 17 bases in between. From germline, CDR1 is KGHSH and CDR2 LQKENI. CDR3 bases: TGTGCCAGCTCACCAGTCGATGTAAGGGTAGGGACCCAGTACTTC. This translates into CASSPVDVRVGTQYF.

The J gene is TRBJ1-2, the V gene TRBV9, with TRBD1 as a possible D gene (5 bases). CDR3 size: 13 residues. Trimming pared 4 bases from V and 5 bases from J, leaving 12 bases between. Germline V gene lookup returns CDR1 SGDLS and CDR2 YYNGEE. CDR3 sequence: CASSTPGAYGYTF. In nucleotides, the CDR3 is TGTGCCAGCAGCACGCCCGGGGCATATGGCTACACCTTC.

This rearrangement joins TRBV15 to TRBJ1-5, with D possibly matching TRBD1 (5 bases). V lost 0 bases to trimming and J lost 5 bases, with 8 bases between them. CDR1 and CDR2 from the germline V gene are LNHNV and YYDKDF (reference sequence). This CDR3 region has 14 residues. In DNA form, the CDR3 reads TGTGCCACCAGCAGAGATCGGGGGGATCAGCCCCAGCATTTT. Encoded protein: CATSRDRGDQPQHF.

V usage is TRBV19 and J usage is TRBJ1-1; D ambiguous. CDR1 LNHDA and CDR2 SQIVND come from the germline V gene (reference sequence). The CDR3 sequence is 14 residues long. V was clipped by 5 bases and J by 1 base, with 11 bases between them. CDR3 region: CASSANAGNTEAFF. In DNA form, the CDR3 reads TGTGCCAGTAGTGCCAACGCAGGGAACACTGAAGCTTTCTTT. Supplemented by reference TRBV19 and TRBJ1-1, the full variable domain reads DGGITQSPKYLFRKEGQNVTLSCEQNLNHDAMYWYRQDPGQGLRLIYYSQIVNDFQKGDIAEGYSVSREKKESFPLTVTSAQKNPTAFYLCASSANAGNTEAFFGQGTRLTVV.

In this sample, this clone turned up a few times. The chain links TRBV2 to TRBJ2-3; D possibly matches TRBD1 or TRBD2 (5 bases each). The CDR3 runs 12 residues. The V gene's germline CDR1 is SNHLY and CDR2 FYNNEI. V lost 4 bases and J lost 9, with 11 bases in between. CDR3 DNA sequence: TGTGCCAGCAGTGGTTGGGACGGCACGCAGTATTTT. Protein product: CASSGWDGTQYF.

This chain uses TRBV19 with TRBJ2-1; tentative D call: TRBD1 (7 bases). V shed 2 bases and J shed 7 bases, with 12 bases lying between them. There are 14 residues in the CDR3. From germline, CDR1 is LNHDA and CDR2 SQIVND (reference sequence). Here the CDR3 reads CASSIMTGRNEQFF. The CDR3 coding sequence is TGTGCCAGTAGTATAATGACAGGGAGGAATGAGCAGTTCTTC.

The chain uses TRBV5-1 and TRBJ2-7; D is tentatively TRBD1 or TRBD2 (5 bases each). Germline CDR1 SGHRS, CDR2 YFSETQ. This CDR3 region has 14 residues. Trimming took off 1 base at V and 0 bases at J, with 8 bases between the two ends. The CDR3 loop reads CASSLWDGSYEQYF. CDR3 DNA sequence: TGCGCCAGCAGCTTGTGGGACGGCTCCTACGAGCAGTACTTC.

CDR3 loop: CASSAEVWGQYF. The CDR3 bases are TGTGCCAGCAGCGCCGAAGTCTGGGGGCAGTACTTC. The V and J genes are TRBV2 and TRBJ2-7; no clear D gene. V lost 6 bases and J lost 9, with 15 bases in between. CDR1 SNHLY and CDR2 FYNNEI come from the germline V gene. This CDR3 is built from 12 residues.

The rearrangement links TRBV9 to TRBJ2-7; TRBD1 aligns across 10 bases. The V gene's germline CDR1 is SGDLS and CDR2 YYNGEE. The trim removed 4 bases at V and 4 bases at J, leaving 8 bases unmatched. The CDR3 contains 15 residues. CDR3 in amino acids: CASSLGGTGEYEQYF. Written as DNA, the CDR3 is TGTGCCAGCAGCCTGGGCGGGACAGGGGAGTACGAGCAGTACTTC.